Sequencing of this T cell receptor beta chain was carried out in a study of blood T cell repertoires in COVID-19. The CDR3 has 13 amino acids. Germline V CDR1 and CDR2: MNHEY, SVGAGI. V shed 6 bases, J shed 3 bases, and the junction held 4 bases outside the gene matches. The method was immunoSEQ multiplex PCR; TCRdb's version includes in-frame clones alone and lacks a portion of them. The sample records some 290,000 clones, 90% being singletons. V and J are TRBV6-5 and TRBJ2-7; 8 bases fit TRBD1. Sequencing was performed on peripheral blood. The TCR comes from a woman under 40 with COVID-19, enrolled during active disease. The CDR3 region has the DNA TGTGCCAGCAGGAGGACAGGGTACTACGAGCAGTACTTC. As protein: CASRRTGYYEQYF.